These 24 T cell receptor beta chains were sequenced from one sample in a study of T cells after yellow fever vaccination. TCRdb used MiXCR to reprocess the 5' RACE reads, holding one entry per CDR3 protein. The table lists 65,000 to 90,000 distinct CDR3 sequences, just under 8% of them singletons. The specimen comprised CD8+ T cells sorted from PBMCs, sampled on the day of the yellow fever booster vaccination. Receptors were obtained from a man younger than 45 who received the YFV17D yellow fever vaccine.

The chain carries TRBV7-9 and TRBJ1-2; possible D gene TRBD1, 6 bases. This CDR3 has 13 amino acids. Germline V gene sequence: CDR1 SEHNR, CDR2 FQNEAQ (reference sequence). V shed 1 base and J shed 8 bases, with 11 bases lying between them. The CDR3 loop is CASSLDGGWGYTF. Here the CDR3 DNA reads TGTGCCAGCAGCTTAGATGGGGGCTGGGGCTACACCTTC. The full variable domain, in which reference TRBV7-9 and TRBJ1-2 provide the parts outside the CDR3, is DTGVSQNPRHKITKRGQNVTFRCDPISEHNRLYWYRQTLGQGPEFLTYFQNEAQLEKSRLLSDRFSAERPKGSFSTLEIQRTEQGDSAMYLCASSLDGGWGYTFGSGTRLTVV.

The gene calls are TRBV20-1 and TRBJ1-6; D may be TRBD1 (5 bases). There are 17 residues in the CDR3. V was trimmed by 1 base and J by 8 bases, leaving 21 bases between them. In germline, CDR1 is DFQATT, CDR2 SNEGSKA (reference sequence). The CDR3 coding sequence is TGCAGTGCTAGAGGTCCGGTACAGGAAGATCTCGATTCACCCCTCCACTTT. It specifies CSARGPVQEDLDSPLHF.

CDR3 coding DNA: TGCGCCAGCAGCCAAACCACCGGGACAGCCTCCTACGAGCAGTACTTC. Its translation is CASSQTTGTASYEQYF. The J gene is TRBJ2-7, the V gene TRBV4-3; 7 bases align to TRBD1. This CDR3 is built from 16 residues. Trimming cost V 2 bases and J 0 bases; bases outside gene matches: 7. Germline V CDR1 and CDR2: LGHNA, YSLEER.

In its sample, this clonotype was seen many times. The CDR3 region is CSARGTGSHEQFF. The CDR3 DNA is TGCAGTGCTAGAGGGACAGGGTCGCATGAGCAGTTCTTC. The chain has TRBV20-1 and TRBJ2-1; 8 bases agree with TRBD1. CDR3 length: 13 amino acids. Germline V lookup: CDR1 DFQATT, CDR2 SNEGSKA (reference sequence). The trim removed 1 base at V and 8 bases at J, leaving 4 bases unmatched.

This clonotype has at least ten counts. V is TRBV9 and J is TRBJ1-3; D not certain. The germline V gene has CDR1 SGDLS and CDR2 YYNGEE. The CDR3 runs 16 residues. The V end was cut by 0 bases, the J end by 2 bases, with 12 bases between. CDR3 bases: TGTGCCAGCAGCGTAGAGGGAGGGCCGCCTGGAAACACCATATATTTT. It translates to CASSVEGGPPGNTIYF. The whole variable domain, filled in from reference TRBV9 and TRBJ1-3, reads DSGVTQTPKHLITATGQRVTLRCSPRSGDLSVYWYQQSLDQGLQFLIQYYNGEERAKGNILERFSAQQFPDLHSELNLSSLELGDSALYFCASSVEGGPPGNTIYFGEGSWLTVV.

V and J are TRBV5-1 and TRBJ1-5, with D unclear. The V end was cut by 4 bases, the J end by 8 bases, with 13 bases between. Germline V gene data show CDR1 as SGHRS and CDR2 as YFSETQ. The CDR3 has 13 amino acids. The CDR3 is CASSGSPNEPQHF. The DNA of the CDR3 is TGCGCCAGCAGCGGCAGCCCCAACGAGCCCCAGCATTTT.

The chain carries TRBV13 and TRBJ2-7; D gene unclear. Germline values: CDR1 PRHDT, CDR2 FYEKMQ (reference sequence). Trimming removed 4 bases from V and 6 bases from J, with 19 bases in between. This CDR3 region has 15 residues. The CDR3: CASSSVGSQTPEQYF. The CDR3 DNA reads TGTGCCAGCAGCTCGGTCGGTAGTCAGACGCCCGAGCAGTACTTC.

This clonotype was seen a few times. The chain couples TRBV20-1 to TRBJ2-5; D possibly corresponds to TRBD1 (6 bases). Per germline, CDR1 DFQATT and CDR2 SNEGSKA (reference sequence). The V end was cut by 6 bases, the J end by 4 bases, with 21 bases between. The CDR3 consists of 15 residues. DNA for the CDR3: TGCAGTGCCGCCTCGGGACACTTGGTGGGAGAGACCCAGTACTTC. It specifies CSAASGHLVGETQYF.

J is TRBJ2-1 and V is TRBV7-9; 7 bases fit TRBD2. The V segment lost 5 bases and the J segment 4 bases; nucleotides outside the gene matches: 2. The germline gives CDR1 SEHNR, CDR2 FQNEAQ (reference sequence). CDR3 length equals 13 residues. CDR3 residues: CASSQAGYNEQFF. The CDR3, as DNA: TGTGCCAGCAGCCAAGCGGGGTACAATGAGCAGTTCTTC. Supplemented by reference TRBV7-9 and TRBJ2-1, the full variable domain reads DTGVSQNPRHKITKRGQNVTFRCDPISEHNRLYWYRQTLGQGPEFLTYFQNEAQLEKSRLLSDRFSAERPKGSFSTLEIQRTEQGDSAMYLCASSQAGYNEQFFGPGTRLTVL.

The chain combines TRBV6-2 or TRBV6-3 with TRBJ2-7, with D possibly matching TRBD1 (6 bases). This CDR3 has 14 amino acids. V shed 4 bases and J shed 5 bases, with 15 bases lying between them. CDR1 and CDR2 from the germline V gene are MNHEY and SVGEGT. The CDR3 nucleotides read TGTGCCAGCAGTTTCCAAGGTGGGGGCGACGAGCAGTACTTC. Amino acids: CASSFQGGGDEQYF.

This clonotype was counted many times. The J gene is TRBJ2-1, the V gene TRBV7-6, with 7 bases lining up with TRBD2. This CDR3 has 14 residues. CDR1 is SGHVS and CDR2 is FNYEAQ in the germline V gene. J was trimmed by 6 bases and V by 5 bases; bases with no gene match: 7. The CDR3 coding sequence is TGTGCCAGCAGCCCTGGGGGGGGGATCAATGAGCAGTTCTTC. It translates to CASSPGGGINEQFF.

This clonotype was seen only a few times. V and J are TRBV13 and TRBJ2-1, with D hard to call. Germline V gene data show CDR1 as PRHDT and CDR2 as FYEKMQ (reference sequence). Trimming cost V 7 bases and J 8 bases, with 9 bases left between them. The CDR3 spans 11 residues. The CDR3 region has the DNA TGTGCCAGCACCACAAGCGATGAGCAGTTCTTC. Protein sequence: CASTTSDEQFF.

This clonotype was seen many times. The rearrangement uses TRBV6-5 and TRBJ2-2, with 7 bases aligning to TRBD2. This CDR3 is 15 amino acids long. Trimming removed 0 bases from V and 5 bases from J; junction bases left unmatched: 3. The germline gives CDR1 MNHEY, CDR2 SVGAGI. The CDR3 protein is CASSYSGGGTGELFF. In DNA, the CDR3 is TGTGCCAGCAGTTACTCGGGCGGGGGTACCGGGGAGCTGTTTTTT.

This clonotype came up a few times. The rearrangement uses TRBV7-9 and TRBJ2-3; 7 nucleotides align to TRBD2. The CDR3 loop spans 14 amino acids. Germline V gives CDR1 SEHNR, CDR2 FQNEAQ (reference sequence). Germline trimming cut 8 bases from V and 12 bases from J; bases unmatched to any gene: 17. The CDR3 sequence: CASGGPLADFPQYF. The CDR3 DNA reads as TGTGCCAGCGGCGGGCCCCTAGCGGACTTTCCCCAGTATTTT. Full variable domain (missing parts from reference TRBV7-9 and TRBJ2-3): DTGVSQNPRHKITKRGQNVTFRCDPISEHNRLYWYRQTLGQGPEFLTYFQNEAQLEKSRLLSDRFSAERPKGSFSTLEIQRTEQGDSAMYLCASGGPLADFPQYFGPGTRLTVL.

V gene TRBV6-2 or TRBV6-3 combines with J gene TRBJ2-1; D not certain. The germline V and J ends were trimmed by 7 bases and 10 bases, with 17 bases remaining between them. Germline V gene data show CDR1 as MNHEY and CDR2 as SVGEGT. This CDR3 has 13 amino acids. CDR3 amino acids: CASTPGPTNEQFF. As DNA, the CDR3 is TGTGCCAGCACCCCCGGGCCAACCAACGAGCAGTTCTTC.

This clonotype was observed a few times. The chain recombines TRBV6-1 with TRBJ2-3; 12 bases line up with TRBD2. In germline, CDR1 is MNHNS, CDR2 SASEGT. This CDR3 comprises 16 residues. V shed 3 bases, J shed 2 bases, and the junction held 3 bases outside the gene matches. The CDR3 region is CASSDGLAGFTDTQYF. DNA of the CDR3: TGTGCCAGCAGTGACGGACTAGCGGGGTTCACAGATACGCAGTATTTT.

V and J are TRBV7-2 and TRBJ2-3; TRBD2 agrees at 9 bases. CDR1 and CDR2 from the germline V gene are SGHTA and FQGNSA. The J segment lost 5 bases and the V segment lost 1 base, leaving 4 bases of the junction unmatched. This CDR3 contains 15 residues. In DNA, the CDR3 is TGTGCCAGCAGCTTAGTGGCGACTAGCGGAGATACGCAGTATTTT. Translation gives CASSLVATSGDTQYF.

This rearrangement joins TRBV12-3 or TRBV12-4 to TRBJ1-2; 7 nucleotides align to TRBD1. The length of the CDR3 is 15 residues. The junction had 11 bases not matched to a gene; V was cut back by 6 bases and J by 4 bases. The CDR3 nucleotides read TGTGCCAGCAGCCCTCCCCACACAGGGGCCTATGGCTACACCTTC. Translation: CASSPPHTGAYGYTF.

V usage is TRBV7-6 and J usage is TRBJ2-5; TRBD1 matches at 10 bases. This CDR3 is 15 amino acids long. The trim removed 6 bases at V and 5 bases at J, leaving 9 bases unmatched. Looked up from germline, CDR1 is SGHVS and CDR2 is FNYEAQ. The DNA of the CDR3 is TGTGCCAGCAGTTTTAGCGTGGGACAGGGGGAGACCCAGTACTTC. Translating it yields CASSFSVGQGETQYF.

The table lists this clonotype with many counts. The chain carries TRBV7-9 and TRBJ2-7, with D perhaps TRBD2 (5 bases). Per germline, CDR1 SEHNR and CDR2 FQNEAQ (reference sequence). This CDR3 is 12 amino acids long. The V end lost 5 bases, the J end lost 4 bases, and 9 bases lay between the germline ends. The CDR3 reads CASSPGLYEQYF. CDR3 DNA: TGTGCCAGCAGCCCGGGATTATACGAGCAGTACTTC.

The chain uses TRBV11-1 and TRBJ2-2; TRBD2 might be the D (6 bases). The CDR3 is 19 amino acids. Germline V gene lookup returns CDR1 SGHAT and CDR2 FQDESV (reference sequence). Trimming pared 5 bases from V and 1 base from J, leaving 23 bases between. The CDR3 spells CASSPPTRGWRENTGELFF. CDR3 DNA sequence: TGTGCCAGCAGCCCACCGACCCGGGGCTGGCGGGAGAACACCGGGGAGCTGTTTTTT. Full variable domain (outside the CDR3, taken from reference TRBV11-1 and TRBJ2-2): EAEVAQSPRYKITEKSQAVAFWCDPISGHATLYWYRQILGQGPELLVQFQDESVVDDSQLPKDRFSAERLKGVDSTLKIQPAELGDSAMYLCASSPPTRGWRENTGELFFGEGSRLTVL.

The J gene is TRBJ2-5, the V gene TRBV12-3 or TRBV12-4, with D hard to call. V was clipped by 3 bases and J by 4 bases, with 6 bases between them. The CDR3 is 12 residues long. CDR3 sequence: CASSFNVETQYF. CDR3 bases: TGTGCCAGCAGTTTTAACGTAGAGACCCAGTACTTC.

This clonotype was seen a few times. The chain uses TRBV7-8 and TRBJ2-7; no firm D call. This CDR3 has 15 residues. The V end was cut by 2 bases, the J end by 2 bases, with 13 bases between. Per the germline V gene, CDR1 is SGHVS and CDR2 is FQNEAQ. CDR3 DNA: TGTGCCAGCAGCTTACTTCGATTGGGGACCTACGAGCAGTACTTC. Residues: CASSLLRLGTYEQYF.

This clonotype was picked up a small number of times. The chain couples TRBV20-1 to TRBJ2-3, with D unresolved. Germline V CDR1 and CDR2: DFQATT, SNEGSKA (reference sequence). The CDR3 runs to 16 residues. V lost 0 bases to trimming and J lost 2 bases, with 15 bases between them. The CDR3 reads CSARDARTASTDTQYF. DNA for the CDR3: TGCAGTGCTAGAGATGCAAGAACAGCATCCACAGATACGCAGTATTTT.